These 12 T cell receptor beta chains came from one sample sequenced in a study of T cell repertoires in cytomegalovirus infection. Their antigens remain unidentified. TCRdb called the reads again in MiXCR, with one record for every CDR3 protein. The repertoire has a few hundred thousand distinct CDR3 sequences, 20% to 25% of them found once; the top ten carry about an eighth. The input for sequencing was cultured PBMCs, taken from culture after CMV antigen stimulation. Receptors were obtained from a human donor in good health (CMV status not recorded). Some clones in this sample may be carry-over from other donors' samples.

This clonotype came up a few times. The rearrangement uses TRBV25-1 and TRBJ1-4; D is undetermined. The CDR3 has 13 residues. The germline V and J ends were trimmed by 8 bases and 7 bases, with 14 bases remaining between them. Germline CDR1 and CDR2: MGHDK and SYGVNS. The CDR3 loop is CASSVLRGEKLFF. CDR3 coding DNA: TGTGCCAGCTCGGTCCTACGAGGTGAAAAACTGTTTTTT.

This sequence joins TRBV2 and TRBJ2-3, with D unresolved. V dropped 1 base and J dropped 5 bases, with 7 bases sitting between them. This CDR3 is 13 amino acids long. Germline V gene sequence: CDR1 SNHLY, CDR2 FYNNEI. In nucleotides, the CDR3 is TGTGCCAGCAGTGAAGAGGGCGGAGATACGCAGTATTTT. Its protein is CASSEEGGDTQYF. The entire variable domain, with the rest obtained from reference TRBV2 and TRBJ2-3, is as follows: EPEVTQTPSHQVTQMGQEVILRCVPISNHLYFYWYRQILGQKVEFLVSFYNNEISEKSEIFDDQFSVERPDGSNFTLKIRSTKLEDSAMYFCASSEEGGDTQYFGPGTRLTVL.

This clonotype was picked up one time. In DNA, the CDR3 is TGTGCCACCAGTCCGGGGAGCACAGATACGCAGTATTTT. This encodes CATSPGSTDTQYF. The chain combines TRBV24-1 with TRBJ2-3; weak D call: TRBD2 (5 bases). The ends were cut back, 6 bases at V and 0 bases at J, with 6 bases in the middle. CDR1 is KGHDR and CDR2 is SFDVKD in the germline V gene. The CDR3 runs to 13 residues.

This clonotype was seen more than once but under ten times. V usage is TRBV6-1 and J usage is TRBJ2-7; 9 bases are a match to TRBD2. The CDR3 spans 13 residues. V was pared by 8 bases and J by 6 bases, with 8 bases of the junction left unmatched. The V gene's germline CDR1 is MNHNS and CDR2 SASEGT. The CDR3 region is CASAWGLASEQYF. CDR3 in DNA: TGTGCCAGCGCGTGGGGACTAGCTTCCGAGCAGTACTTC.

This clonotype was recorded a few times. The chain links TRBV24-1 to TRBJ2-2, with D possibly matching TRBD2 (6 bases). Trimming removed 8 bases from V and 6 bases from J, with 15 bases in between. Germline V lookup: CDR1 KGHDR, CDR2 SFDVKD. CDR3 length: 14 residues. The CDR3 DNA reads TGTGCCACCATGGAGGGGTCCCCCTCCGGGGAGCTGTTTTTT. Residues: CATMEGSPSGELFF.

The chain joins TRBV7-2 to TRBJ2-3; TRBD2 aligns across 12 bases. V lost 5 bases and J lost 9; bases outside the gene matches: 15. This CDR3 has 17 amino acids. Germline CDR1 SGHTA, CDR2 FQGNSA. The CDR3 bases are TGTGCCAGCAGCCCGCTAGTAGGTTCTAGCGGGAGGGGAACGCAGTATTTT. It yields the protein CASSPLVGSSGRGTQYF.

The V and J genes are TRBV6-2 or TRBV6-3 and TRBJ2-7, with D perhaps being TRBD1 or TRBD2 (5 bases each). The CDR3 runs 16 residues. The germline V gene has CDR1 MNHEY and CDR2 SVGEGT. V dropped 3 bases and J dropped 0 bases, with 15 bases sitting between them. CDR3 nucleotide sequence: TGTGCCAGCAGTTATTCTACTGGGGGAAACTCCTACGAGCAGTACGTC. Amino acid sequence: CASSYSTGGNSYEQYV.

This clonotype was found a few times. The chain has TRBV7-2 and TRBJ2-7, with TRBD2 identical over 13 bases. This CDR3 contains 14 residues. The junction had 4 bases not matched to a gene; V was cut back by 5 bases and J by 6 bases. The germline V gene has CDR1 SGHTA and CDR2 FQGNSA. The chain's CDR3 is CASSRTSGSTEQYF. For the CDR3, the DNA is TGTGCCAGCAGCCGGACTAGCGGGAGCACCGAGCAGTACTTC.

This clonotype was seen more than once but under ten times. The rearrangement joins TRBV7-2 to TRBJ2-2, with D possibly TRBD2 on 6 matching bases. Germline CDR1 and CDR2: SGHTA and FQGNSA. This CDR3 comprises 16 residues. V was clipped by 2 bases and J by 4 bases, with 14 bases between them. CDR3 DNA sequence: TGTGCCAGCAGCTTAATTATGGGAGGTAGCACCGGGGAGCTGTTTTTT. Residues: CASSLIMGGSTGELFF.

This clonotype has only a few counts. The genes are TRBV28 and TRBJ1-5; D call uncertain. Germline V gives CDR1 MDHEN, CDR2 SYDVKM. Between the trimmed V and J ends, which lost 4 bases and 4 bases, there was a span of 20 bases. The CDR3 is made up of 17 amino acids. The CDR3 is CASSSLKHLLENQPQHF. The CDR3 DNA sequence: TGTGCCAGCAGTTCTCTCAAACACCTCCTCGAAAATCAGCCCCAGCATTTT. Full variable domain (outside the CDR3, taken from reference TRBV28 and TRBJ1-5): DVKVTQSSRYLVKRTGEKVFLECVQDMDHENMFWYRQDPGLGLRLIYFSYDVKMKEKGDIPEGYSVSREKKERFSLILESASTNQTSMYLCASSSLKHLLENQPQHFGDGTRLSIL.

This clonotype was seen a handful of times. V gene TRBV15 combines with J gene TRBJ2-5, with D maybe TRBD1 (5 bases). Between the trimmed V and J ends, which lost 1 base and 4 bases, there was a span of 10 bases. The CDR3 has 14 residues. Germline V gene sequence: CDR1 LNHNV, CDR2 YYDKDF (reference sequence). The CDR3 spells CATSRVQVRETQYF. In DNA form, the CDR3 reads TGTGCCACCAGCAGAGTACAGGTTCGAGAGACCCAGTACTTC.

The gene calls are TRBV5-5 and TRBJ2-7; 9 bases are shared with TRBD2. V gave up 0 bases and J gave up 2 bases; unmatched junction bases: 12. The CDR3 has 18 amino acids. In germline, CDR1 is SGHKS, CDR2 YYEKEE (reference sequence). CDR3 in DNA: TGTGCCAGCAGCTTGGCCTCTGGGGCTAGCGGGACCGCCTACGAGCAGTACGTC. Translating it yields CASSLASGASGTAYEQYV.